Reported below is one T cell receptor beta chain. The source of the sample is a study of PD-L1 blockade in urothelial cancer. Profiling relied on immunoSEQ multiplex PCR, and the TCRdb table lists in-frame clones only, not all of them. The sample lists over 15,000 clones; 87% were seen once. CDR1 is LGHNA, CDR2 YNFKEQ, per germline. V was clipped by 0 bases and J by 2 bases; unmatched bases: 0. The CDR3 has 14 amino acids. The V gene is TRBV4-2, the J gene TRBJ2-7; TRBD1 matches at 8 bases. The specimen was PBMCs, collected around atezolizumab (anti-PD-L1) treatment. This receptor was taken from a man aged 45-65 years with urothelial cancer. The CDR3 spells CASSQEGQAYEQYF. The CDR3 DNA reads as TGTGCCAGCAGCCAAGAGGGACAGGCCTACGAGCAGTACTTC.